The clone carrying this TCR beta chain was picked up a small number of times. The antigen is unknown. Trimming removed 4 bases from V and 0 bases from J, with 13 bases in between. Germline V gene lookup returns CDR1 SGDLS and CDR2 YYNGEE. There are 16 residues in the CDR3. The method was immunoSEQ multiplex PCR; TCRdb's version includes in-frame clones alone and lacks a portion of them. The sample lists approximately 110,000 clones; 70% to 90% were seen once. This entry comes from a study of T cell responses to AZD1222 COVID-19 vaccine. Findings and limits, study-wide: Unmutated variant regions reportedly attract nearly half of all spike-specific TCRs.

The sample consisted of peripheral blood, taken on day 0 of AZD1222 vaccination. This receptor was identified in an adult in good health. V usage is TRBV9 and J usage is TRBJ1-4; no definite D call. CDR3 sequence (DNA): TGTGCCAGCAGCCCAAGTCCGGCAGCAACTAATGAAAAACTGTTTTTT. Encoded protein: CASSPSPAATNEKLFF.